These T cell receptor beta chains were read from a single sample in a study of blood T cells in healthy people across ages. One entry per CDR3 protein, called by TCRdb with MiXCR from the 5' RACE reads. The sample lists 2 million or so distinct CDR3 sequences, just under 50% occurring once. The sample taken for sequencing was blood. These receptors originate from a woman between 40 and 50 years old in good health. Each CDR3 is given with its conserved first and last residue. Fields, in order: CDR3 length, D gene, J gene, V gene, clone size, CDR3 protein, CDR3 DNA. D genes are given only for firm matches. Some rows have no size entry. The others give once, few or many, or a class for an expanded clone.

>18|.|TRBJ1-1|TRBV5-1|once
CASSPVWAGPTMNTEAFF
TGCGCCAGCAGCCCAGTGTGGGCAGGACCGACGATGAACACTGAAGCTTTCTTT
>15|TRBD1|TRBJ2-1|TRBV27|many
CASSLRDRPYNEQFF
TGTGCCAGCAGTCTCCGGGACAGGCCGTACAATGAGCAGTTCTTC
>13|.|TRBJ1-4|TRBV20-1|.
CSAIQWSGEKLFF
TGCAGTGCTATACAGTGGTCAGGAGAAAAACTGTTTTTT
>15|.|TRBJ1-1|TRBV4-2|.
CASSQDGTSSAEAFF
TGTGCCAGCAGCCAAGATGGGACATCCTCCGCTGAGGCTTTCTTT
>14|.|TRBJ2-7|TRBV7-9|few
CASSLDYLSYEQYF
TGTGCCAGCAGCTTAGACTACCTCTCCTACGAGCAGTACTTC
>15|TRBD1|TRBJ2-4|TRBV28|few
CASSIPGTGAGEQYF
TGTGCCAGCAGTATACCCGGGACAGGGGCGGGGGAGCAGTACTTC
>15|.|TRBJ1-2|TRBV6-5|.
CASSTNRANNYGYTF
TGTGCCAGCAGCACAAACAGGGCCAATAACTATGGCTACACCTTC
>21|TRBD2|TRBJ2-3|TRBV6-2/TRBV6-3|.
CASSYSATPPLAGGPTDTQYF
TGTGCCAGCAGTTACTCCGCGACCCCCCCTTTAGCGGGGGGGCCCACAGATACGCAGTATTTT
>13|.|TRBJ2-7|TRBV10-2|.
CASSDGKTYEQYF
TGCGCCAGCAGTGACGGGAAAACCTACGAGCAGTACTTC
>13|.|TRBJ1-1|TRBV20-1|few
CSASRDGNTEAFF
TGCAGTGCTAGTCGGGACGGAAACACTGAAGCTTTCTTT
>23|TRBD1|TRBJ2-1|TRBV9|.
CASSNRDRGQHLAQPVRYNEQFF
TGTGCCAGCAGCAATAGGGACAGGGGACAACATTTGGCGCAGCCGGTTCGATACAATGAGCAGTTCTTC
>13|.|TRBJ2-7|TRBV6-2/TRBV6-3|.
CASSDSEGWEQYF
TGTGCCAGCAGTGACTCTGAGGGATGGGAGCAGTACTTC
>15|TRBD1|TRBJ2-3|TRBV20-1|.
CSASEDRALRDTQYF
TGCAGTGCTAGTGAAGACAGGGCGCTCCGAGATACGCAGTATTTT
>16|.|TRBJ2-3|TRBV6-6|.
CASSSGRAERTDTQYF
TGTGCCAGCAGTTCGGGGAGAGCGGAGCGCACAGATACGCAGTATTTT
>14|.|TRBJ2-7|TRBV20-1|.
CSARITSYGYEQYF
TGCAGTGCTAGAATTACTAGCTATGGCTACGAGCAGTACTTC
>13|.|TRBJ2-7|TRBV28|few
CASNIQGSREQYF
TGTGCCAGTAATATACAAGGAAGTCGCGAGCAGTACTTC